A single sample is the source of the 31 T cell receptor beta chains below, sequenced in a study of shared clonotypes between healthy human individuals. The repertoire was sequenced with immunoSEQ multiplex PCR; TCRdb's copy has only in-frame clones and lacks some. The sample consists of some 1 million clones, approximately 70% of them appearing once. Input material: memory CD4+ T cells sorted from blood. Subset denoted: CD45RA-negative fraction. These TCRs come from a man between 18 and 35 years old in good health.

The chain carries TRBV29-1 and TRBJ2-3; the D gene is possibly TRBD2 (6 bases). Trimming took 4 bases from V and 2 from J, leaving 10 bases between them. Germline V gives CDR1 SQVTM, CDR2 ANQGSEA. CDR3 length: 13 residues. CDR3 loop: CSVVGRTTDTQYF. Here the CDR3 DNA reads TGCAGCGTTGTGGGGAGGACCACAGATACGCAGTATTTT.

The chain is built from TRBV7-9 and TRBJ1-1; no firm D call. Trimming removed 1 base at V and 3 bases at J, with 3 bases between. CDR1 and CDR2 (germline): SEHNR, FQNEAQ (reference sequence). This CDR3 region has 12 residues. The CDR3 reads CASSLDHTEAFF. The DNA for the CDR3 is TGTGCCAGCAGCTTAGATCACACTGAAGCTTTCTTT.

V usage is TRBV2 and J usage is TRBJ2-4; D call uncertain. In germline, CDR1 is SNHLY, CDR2 FYNNEI. The CDR3 is 14 residues long. The V gene lost 6 bases and the J gene lost 0 bases, with 9 bases spanning the gap. The CDR3 coding sequence is TGTGCCAGCAGGACCCGGGTAGCCAAAAACATTCAGTACTTC. The encoded protein is CASRTRVAKNIQYF.

CDR3 sequence reads: CSVESFYEQYF. The CDR3 DNA reads TGCAGCGTTGAATCTTTCTACGAGCAGTACTTC. This sequence joins TRBV29-1 and TRBJ2-5; D is ambiguous. The J call may be wrong; the DNA end is better matched by TRBJ2-7. In germline, CDR1 is SQVTM, CDR2 ANQGSEA. The length of the CDR3 is 11 residues.

In nucleotides, the CDR3 is TGTGCCAGTAGTATACCCATCACAGGGGGCTCAGATACGCAGTATTTT. It codes for CASSIPITGGSDTQYF. The rearrangement uses TRBV19 and TRBJ2-3; TRBD1 matches at 9 bases. This CDR3 comprises 16 residues. V gave up 2 bases and J gave up 4 bases; unmatched junction bases: 7. Germline V gene lookup returns CDR1 LNHDA and CDR2 SQIVND (reference sequence). The complete variable domain, with remaining parts taken from reference TRBV19 and TRBJ2-3, reads DGGITQSPKYLFRKEGQNVTLSCEQNLNHDAMYWYRQDPGQGLRLIYYSQIVNDFQKGDIAEGYSVSREKKESFPLTVTSAQKNPTAFYLCASSIPITGGSDTQYFGPGTRLTVL.

The genes are TRBV28 and TRBJ1-2, with D perhaps matching TRBD1 (5 bases). CDR1 is MDHEN and CDR2 is SYDVKM in the germline V gene. The length of the CDR3 is 13 residues. The germline V and J ends were trimmed by 5 bases and 4 bases, with 11 bases remaining between them. The CDR3 loop is CASSTQGSYGYTF. CDR3 coding DNA: TGTGCCAGCAGTACCCAGGGTTCCTATGGCTACACCTTC.

The chain is built from TRBV5-1 and TRBJ2-5; no clear D. This CDR3 is built from 16 residues. Between the trimmed V and J ends, which lost 0 bases and 1 base, there was a span of 13 bases. Germline loops: CDR1 SGHRS, CDR2 YFSETQ. CDR3 amino acids: CASSLVLGSIQETQYF. The CDR3 region has the DNA TGCGCCAGCAGCTTGGTGCTGGGTTCGATCCAAGAGACCCAGTACTTC.

Only a few counts were recorded for this clone. This chain links TRBV5-4 with TRBJ1-2; TRBD1 matches 10 bases. Germline CDR1 reads SGHNT; CDR2 reads YYREEE (reference sequence). The CDR3 has 15 residues. Trimming took 3 bases from V and 2 from J; bases not matched to a gene: 4. The CDR3 coding sequence is TGTGCCAGCAGCTCGGGACAGGGGAAAAACTATGGCTACACCTTC. Amino acids: CASSSGQGKNYGYTF.

This clone was recorded only once. The genes are TRBV2 and TRBJ1-2; TRBD1 agrees at 8 bases. Losses at the gene ends were 6 bases for V and 4 bases for J; bases not matched to a gene: 7. Germline V gene data show CDR1 as SNHLY and CDR2 as FYNNEI. This CDR3 contains 14 residues. The CDR3 loop reads CASRSGTGLYGYTF. Here the CDR3 DNA reads TGTGCCAGCAGATCCGGGACAGGACTCTATGGCTACACCTTC. Full variable domain (remainder filled in from reference TRBV2 and TRBJ1-2): EPEVTQTPSHQVTQMGQEVILRCVPISNHLYFYWYRQILGQKVEFLVSFYNNEISEKSEIFDDQFSVERPDGSNFTLKIRSTKLEDSAMYFCASRSGTGLYGYTFGSGTRLTVV.

The chain carries TRBV5-1 and TRBJ2-5; 7 nucleotides align to TRBD2. Germline values: CDR1 SGHRS, CDR2 YFSETQ. The trim removed 0 bases at V and 5 bases at J, leaving 10 bases unmatched. CDR3 length: 16 residues. This CDR3 reads CASSLASLGGLETQYF. The CDR3, as DNA: TGCGCCAGCAGCTTGGCCTCCCTGGGAGGGTTGGAGACCCAGTACTTC.

This clone was counted ten times or more. The chain links TRBV19 to TRBJ1-1; D is unresolved. Between the trimmed V and J ends, which lost 4 bases and 0 bases, there was a span of 6 bases. Per the germline V gene, CDR1 is LNHDA and CDR2 is SQIVND (reference sequence). The CDR3 is made up of 13 amino acids. CDR3 in amino acids: CASSTGLNTEAFF. The DNA for the CDR3 is TGTGCCAGTAGTACCGGACTGAACACTGAAGCTTTCTTT.

This CDR3 reads CASNLDGTNYGYTF. CDR3 nucleotide sequence: TGTGCCAGCAACTTGGACGGGACTAACTATGGCTACACCTTC. This chain links TRBV6-1 with TRBJ1-2, with D unresolved. This CDR3 is 14 amino acids long. Germline-derived CDR1 and CDR2 are MNHNS and SASEGT. The V gene lost 7 bases and the J gene lost 0 bases, with 12 bases spanning the gap.

V is TRBV19 and J is TRBJ1-1, with 7 bases that match TRBD1. There are 14 residues in the CDR3. The V and J ends lost 7 bases and 2 bases, in that order; junction bases with no gene match: 7. CDR1 is LNHDA, CDR2 SQIVND, per germline (reference sequence). As DNA, the CDR3 is TGTGCCAGTAACGAACAGGGGTCCAACACTGAAGCTTTCTTT. This sequence encodes CASNEQGSNTEAFF.

The CDR3 spells CASSGEQLSGNTIYF. CDR3 coding DNA: TGTGCCAGCAGTGGGGAACAGCTCTCTGGAAACACCATATATTTT. The genes are TRBV2 and TRBJ1-3; D remains ambiguous. Germline-derived CDR1 and CDR2 are SNHLY and FYNNEI. CDR3 length: 15 residues. V lost 4 bases and J 0 bases, leaving 10 bases between the germline ends.

Comments on this clone: Other DNA sequences in this specimen translate into the identical CDR3. The chain couples TRBV28 to TRBJ2-6; D not certain. The germline gives CDR1 MDHEN, CDR2 SYDVKM. The V end was cut by 6 bases, the J end by 2 bases, with 5 bases between. This CDR3 comprises 13 residues. CDR3 sequence reads: CASSSPGANVLTF. CDR3 in DNA: TGTGCCAGCAGCAGCCCTGGGGCCAACGTCCTGACTTTC.

As to this clone: Other nucleotide sequences from this sample produce the same CDR3. V usage is TRBV5-1 and J usage is TRBJ2-5; 8 bases align to TRBD1. This CDR3 has 14 residues. V shed 2 bases and J 5 bases; nucleotides not matched to a gene: 5. The germline gives CDR1 SGHRS, CDR2 YFSETQ. The CDR3 DNA reads TGCGCCAGCAGCTTAGGACAGGGCGGGGAGACCCAGTACTTC. The encoded protein is CASSLGQGGETQYF.

This chain uses TRBV27 with TRBJ2-1; weak D call: TRBD2 (5 bases). Germline CDR1 reads MNHEY; CDR2 reads SMNVEV (reference sequence). The V and J ends lost 5 bases and 6 bases respectively, with 11 bases between them. There are 13 residues in the CDR3. CDR3 region: CASSPARGNEQFF. The DNA of the CDR3 is TGTGCCAGCAGTCCTGCTCGGGGCAATGAGCAGTTCTTC.

The rearrangement joins TRBV21-1 to TRBJ1-6. TRBV21-1 counts as a pseudogene. This CDR3 spans 17 amino acids. CDR3 sequence: CASDGTPHSSYNSPLHF. The DNA of the CDR3 is TGTGCCAGCGACGGGACTCCACACAGCTCCTATAATTCACCCCTCCACTTT.

The chain's CDR3 is CASSLGLYGSSYNEQFF. For the CDR3, the DNA is TGTGCCAGCAGCTTGGGGCTATACGGGAGCTCCTACAATGAGCAGTTCTTC. This chain uses TRBV5-4 with TRBJ2-1, with a tentative D call TRBD2 (6 bases). The CDR3 runs 17 residues. Germline CDR1 is SGHNT and CDR2 is YYREEE (reference sequence). V gave up 0 bases and J gave up 0 bases, with 13 bases separating them.

Notes on this clone: One base away lies a much larger clone, so this may be a sequencing read error. The chain has TRBV6-6 and TRBJ2-7; D ambiguous. Trimming took off 9 bases at V and 4 bases at J, with 16 bases between the two ends. CDR1 MNHNY and CDR2 SVGAGI come from the germline V gene (reference sequence). CDR3 size: 13 residues. CDR3 sequence: CASGSPVVYEQYF. The CDR3 coding sequence is TGTGCCAGTGGTTCGCCCGTCGTTTACGAGCAGTACTTC.

The rearrangement joins TRBV28 to TRBJ2-7; 10 bases agree with TRBD2. The germline V gene has CDR1 MDHEN and CDR2 SYDVKM. J lost 5 bases, V lost 1 base, and 5 bases had no gene match. The CDR3 has 15 amino acids. CDR3 nucleotides: TGTGCCAGCAGTTTATACCTAGCGGGAGTAAACGAGCAGTACTTC. This gives the protein CASSLYLAGVNEQYF. The entire variable domain, with the rest obtained from reference TRBV28 and TRBJ2-7, is as follows: DVKVTQSSRYLVKRTGEKVFLECVQDMDHENMFWYRQDPGLGLRLIYFSYDVKMKEKGDIPEGYSVSREKKERFSLILESASTNQTSMYLCASSLYLAGVNEQYFGPGTRLTVT.

The V gene is TRBV6-1, the J gene TRBJ1-1; D is perhaps TRBD1 (6 bases). This CDR3 region has 15 residues. The germline CDR1 and CDR2 sequences are MNHNS and SASEGT. Between the trimmed V and J ends, which lost 6 bases and 4 bases, there was a span of 18 bases. CDR3 region: CASREDRRSGTEAFF. The CDR3 bases are TGTGCCAGCAGAGAGGACAGACGGAGTGGCACTGAAGCTTTCTTT.

The chain links TRBV7-9 to TRBJ1-4; 8 nucleotides agree with TRBD1. The CDR3 loop spans 15 amino acids. Trimming took 5 bases from V and 5 from J; bases not matched to a gene: 7. The germline V gene encodes CDR1 SEHNR and CDR2 FQNEAQ (reference sequence). The CDR3 nucleotides are TGTGCCAGCAGCACCTGGACAGGGTGGAATGAAAAACTGTTTTTT. Its translation: CASSTWTGWNEKLFF.

A remark on this clone: A read error is possible here, since a much larger clone lies one base away. Other DNA sequences of this sample code for an identical CDR3. J is TRBJ1-5 and V is TRBV5-1, with D possibly being TRBD1 (5 bases). There are 15 residues in the CDR3. The V gene's germline CDR1 is SGHRS and CDR2 YFSETQ. V was pared by 0 bases and J by 0 bases, with 7 bases between. CDR3 sequence (DNA): TGCGCCAGCAGCTTGGAGGGGATTAGCAATCAGCCCCAGCATTTT. It codes for CASSLEGISNQPQHF.

The chain combines TRBV6-5 with TRBJ1-1, with D tentatively TRBD1 (5 bases). The germline gives CDR1 MNHEY, CDR2 SVGAGI. Trimming removed 6 bases from V and 0 bases from J, with 8 bases in between. This CDR3 contains 13 residues. CDR3 protein: CASRTEMNTEAFF. The CDR3 DNA follows: TGTGCCAGCAGGACAGAGATGAACACTGAAGCTTTCTTT.

With regard to this clone: The junction differs from germline at one of its ends, possibly a read error. CDR3 sequence reads: CASSRARDPTYEQYF. CDR3 coding DNA: TGTGCTAGCAGCCGAGCCAGGGACCCTACCTACGAGCAGTACTTC. The chain employs TRBV7-7 and TRBJ2-5, with D tentatively TRBD1 or TRBD2 (5 bases each). The end of the DNA aligns better with TRBJ2-7, so the J call may be wrong. The CDR3 sequence is 15 residues long. The V gene's germline CDR1 is SSHAT and CDR2 FNYEAQ (reference sequence).

This clone was observed at least ten times. The chain has TRBV2 and TRBJ2-5; TRBD2 agrees at 13 bases. The V gene end was trimmed by 6 bases and the J gene end by 7 bases; junction bases not matched to a gene: 8. Looked up from germline, CDR1 is SNHLY and CDR2 is FYNNEI. CDR3 length equals 15 residues. The CDR3 region is CASRTGTSGTGTQYF. In nucleotides, the CDR3 is TGTGCCAGCAGGACCGGGACTAGCGGGACGGGGACCCAGTACTTC.

The chain is built from TRBV21-1 and TRBJ2-3; no DNA check was done on the table's D call, TRBD1. TRBV21-1 counts as a pseudogene. This CDR3 has 15 residues. The CDR3 nucleotides read TGTGCCAGCAGACCGAGGGACAGGGGTAGGCATACGCAGTATTTT. Protein product: CASRPRDRGRHTQYF.

This chain joins TRBV19 and TRBJ1-1; possible D gene TRBD1, 5 bases. CDR3 length: 14 residues. The germline V gene has CDR1 LNHDA and CDR2 SQIVND (reference sequence). V was pared by 9 bases and J by 0 bases, with 14 bases between. The CDR3 bases are TGTGCCAGCCTAGGGGCGAGTTTGAACACTGAAGCTTTCTTT. Protein: CASLGASLNTEAFF.

V is TRBV5-1 and J is TRBJ2-3; possible D gene TRBD1, 6 bases. The V and J ends lost 4 bases and 2 bases respectively, with 14 bases between them. CDR3 size: 15 residues. Germline V gives CDR1 SGHRS, CDR2 YFSETQ. The CDR3 protein is CASSQYDRNTDTQYF. Written as DNA, the CDR3 is TGCGCCAGCAGCCAATACGACAGGAACACAGATACGCAGTATTTT.

The genes are TRBV28 and TRBJ1-2, with a tentative D call TRBD1 (6 bases). CDR1 is MDHEN and CDR2 is SYDVKM in the germline V gene. This CDR3 is built from 15 residues. V was shortened by 6 bases and J by 6 bases, with 20 bases between the two germline ends. The CDR3 DNA is TGTGCCAGCAGAGTTGCAGGGGTGAAAGGGGATGGCTACACCTTC. It yields the protein CASRVAGVKGDGYTF.